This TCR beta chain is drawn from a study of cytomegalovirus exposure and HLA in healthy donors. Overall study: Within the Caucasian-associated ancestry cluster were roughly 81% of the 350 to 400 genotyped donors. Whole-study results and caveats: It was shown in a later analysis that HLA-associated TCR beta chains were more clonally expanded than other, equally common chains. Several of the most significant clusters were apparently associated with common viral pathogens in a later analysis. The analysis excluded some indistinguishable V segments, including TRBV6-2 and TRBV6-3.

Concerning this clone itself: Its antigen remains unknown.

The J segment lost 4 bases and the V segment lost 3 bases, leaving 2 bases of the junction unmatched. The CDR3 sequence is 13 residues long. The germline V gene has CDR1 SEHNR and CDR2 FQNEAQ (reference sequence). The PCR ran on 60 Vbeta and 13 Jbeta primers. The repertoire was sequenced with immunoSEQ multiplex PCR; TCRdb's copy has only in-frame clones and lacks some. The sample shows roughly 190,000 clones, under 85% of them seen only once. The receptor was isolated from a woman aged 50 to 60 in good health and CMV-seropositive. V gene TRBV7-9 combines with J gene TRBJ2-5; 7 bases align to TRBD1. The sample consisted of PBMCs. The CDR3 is CASSFRGRETQYF. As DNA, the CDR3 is TGTGCCAGCAGCTTCAGGGGGAGAGAGACCCAGTACTTC.